What follows is one TCR beta chain and its context. This clone was detected a few times. The target of this receptor is not known. No per-base quality is available; no much larger clone lies one base away. The sample comes from a study of PD-L1 blockade in urothelial cancer (dated by TCRdb to 2017 to 2019). As for the study more broadly: Therapy was started in the mid-2010s for all patients, and atezolizumab 1,200 mg was administered intravenously every 3 weeks. About 85% of the 29 patients were identified as males with urothelial cancer of bladder origin, and a prior smoking history was reported by 18 of 29 patients. An ECOG performance status of 0 or 1 was recorded for the patients, and 0 to 3 prior chemotherapy regimens had been received by the patients. Blood samples were analyzed at 3 weeks after treatment start (second dose) and at 6 weeks after treatment start. Blood samples gave a median of around 140,000 T cells and approximately 80,000 unique TCRs, with a median clonality of 0.080. Somatic, immune and clinical correlates of response to PD-L1 blockade with atezolizumab in urothelial cancer were the focus of an exploratory multi-omic analysis. Pretreatment tumor samples, along with matched peripheral blood collected serially before and after atezolizumab treatment, underwent TCR sequencing. Progression-free survival longer than 6 months counted as durable clinical benefit, and TCR features were additionally tested against both progression-free and overall survival. Whole exome sequencing and RNA sequencing of pretreatment tumors were performed alongside TCR sequencing in the same patients. Durable clinical benefit was achieved by nine patients and was not achieved by 20 patients. Pretreatment blood TCR-seq was available for fewer than 30 patients, at least one posttreatment blood collection was obtained for around 24 patients, and tumor TCR-seq was available for around 24 patients.

V has 4 bases trimmed and J has 2 bases trimmed; junction bases matching no gene number 5. Counted from cysteine to phenylalanine, this CDR3 has 14 amino acids. Just the 42-base CDR3 DNA is kept, in frame starting at base 1. The germline V gene supplies CDR1 SGDLS and CDR2 YYNGEE. Study-wide conclusions, independent of this receptor: Small sample size (n ≈ 30) and many exploratory analyses mean the results are intended to be hypothesis-generating. A pretreatment peripheral blood TCR clonality below the median was linked to improved progression-free and overall survival. At 3 weeks after the start of treatment, tumor-associated TCR clones in peripheral blood had expanded more in patients with durable benefit (n ≈ 22, p = 0.022).

To estimate absolute template abundance from read counts, synthetic TCR analog templates were spiked into each PCR. The immunoSEQ assay was used to amplify TCRbeta CDR3 regions from genomic DNA with bias-controlled V and J gene primers. Sequencing of rearranged TCRbeta segments was performed at approximately 20X coverage. The paper's data handling went like this. Clustering was used to correct sequencing errors, and CDR3s were annotated against IMGT to assign V, D and J genes. Downstream analyses used only productive TCRbeta rearrangements, leaving out any out-of-frame or stop-codon sequences. To compute clonality, Shannon entropy was normalized by the log of the number of unique productive sequences and then subtracted from one. Fisher's exact test with Benjamini-Hochberg correction, using a cutoff of adjusted p below 0.01, was how clones that differed between time points or between blood and tumor were identified. The table was pulled from immuneACCESS by TCRdb, which kept in-frame rearrangements only. Such tables lose some clones; where checked, under half of the loss comes from unresolved V genes, and the rest has no known cause. Clone size and V and J calls were adopted from that table, with D and trimming inferred from the DNA. Recorded for this sample are 70,000 to 75,000 clones; roughly nine tenths of them occurred a single time. The ten largest account for 3.4% of the sample.

The cohort comprised around 30 patients with locally advanced or metastatic urothelial carcinoma treated at Memorial Sloan Kettering on a trial protocol. Peripheral blood mononuclear cells were collected pretreatment and during treatment, at between 1 and 8 total time points per patient. The Qiagen DNeasy Blood extraction kit was used to purify genomic DNA from total PBMCs and from tumor samples. Collected pretreatment and during treatment, PBMCs were isolated and stored as previously described. Sequencing was performed on PBMCs, taken around atezolizumab (anti-PD-L1) treatment. This chain is built from TRBV9 and TRBJ2-7, with TRBD2 identical over 8 junction bases. This clonotype was obtained from a man aged 55 to 70 with urothelial cancer. The nucleotides are TGTGCCAGCAGCCCACGCGGGGGGACCTACGAGCAGTACTTC. Its coded protein is CASSPRGGTYEQYF. The CDR3 plus the reference TRBV9 and TRBJ2-7 genes for the other parts give the full variable domain: DSGVTQTPKHLITATGQRVTLRCSPRSGDLSVYWYQQSLDQGLQFLIQYYNGEERAKGNILERFSAQQFPDLHSELNLSSLELGDSALYFCASSPRGGTYEQYFGPGTRLTVT.